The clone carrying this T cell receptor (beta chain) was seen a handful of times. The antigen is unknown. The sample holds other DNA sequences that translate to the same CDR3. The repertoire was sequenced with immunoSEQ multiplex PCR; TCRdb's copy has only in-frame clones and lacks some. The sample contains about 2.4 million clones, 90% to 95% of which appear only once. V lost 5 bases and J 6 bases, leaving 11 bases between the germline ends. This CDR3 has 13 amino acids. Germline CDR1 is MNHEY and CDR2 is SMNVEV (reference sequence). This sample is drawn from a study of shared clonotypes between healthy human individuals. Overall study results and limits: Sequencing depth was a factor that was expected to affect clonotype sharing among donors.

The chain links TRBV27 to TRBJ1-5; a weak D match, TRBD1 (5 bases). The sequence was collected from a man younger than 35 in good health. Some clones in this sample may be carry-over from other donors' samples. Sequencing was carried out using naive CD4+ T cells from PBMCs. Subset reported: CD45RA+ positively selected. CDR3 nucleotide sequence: TGTGCCAGCAGTCTCGAGAGGGGTCAGCCCCAGCATTTT. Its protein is CASSLERGQPQHF.